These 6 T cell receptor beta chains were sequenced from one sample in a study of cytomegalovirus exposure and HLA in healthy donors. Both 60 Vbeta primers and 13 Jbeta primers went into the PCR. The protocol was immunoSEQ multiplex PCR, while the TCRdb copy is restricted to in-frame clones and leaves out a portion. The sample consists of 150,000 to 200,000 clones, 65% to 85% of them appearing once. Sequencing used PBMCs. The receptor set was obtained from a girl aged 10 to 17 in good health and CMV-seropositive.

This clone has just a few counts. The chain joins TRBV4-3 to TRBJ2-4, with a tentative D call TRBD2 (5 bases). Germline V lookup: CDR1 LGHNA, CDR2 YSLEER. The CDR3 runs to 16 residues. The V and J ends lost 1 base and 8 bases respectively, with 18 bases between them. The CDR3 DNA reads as TGCGCCAGCAGCCAAGCACTTCCGGGAAGACGGGACATTCAGTACTTC. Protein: CASSQALPGRRDIQYF.

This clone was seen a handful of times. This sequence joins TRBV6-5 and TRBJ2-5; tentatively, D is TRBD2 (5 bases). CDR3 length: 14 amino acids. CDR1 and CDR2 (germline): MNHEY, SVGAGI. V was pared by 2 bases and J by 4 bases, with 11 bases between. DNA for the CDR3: TGTGCCAGCAGTTACGGAGGCAGCGTAGAGACCCAGTACTTC. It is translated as CASSYGGSVETQYF.

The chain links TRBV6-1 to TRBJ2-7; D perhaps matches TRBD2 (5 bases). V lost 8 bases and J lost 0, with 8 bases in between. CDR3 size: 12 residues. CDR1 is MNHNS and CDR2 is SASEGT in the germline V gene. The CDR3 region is CASLAGSYEQYF. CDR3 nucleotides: TGTGCCAGCCTAGCAGGCTCCTACGAGCAGTACTTC.

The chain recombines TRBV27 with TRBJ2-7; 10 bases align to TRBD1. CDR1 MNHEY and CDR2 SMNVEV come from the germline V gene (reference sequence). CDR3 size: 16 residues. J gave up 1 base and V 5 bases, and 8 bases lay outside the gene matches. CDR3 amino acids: CASSPRQGARSYEQYF. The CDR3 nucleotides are TGTGCCAGCAGTCCGCGACAGGGGGCGCGTTCCTACGAGCAGTACTTC.

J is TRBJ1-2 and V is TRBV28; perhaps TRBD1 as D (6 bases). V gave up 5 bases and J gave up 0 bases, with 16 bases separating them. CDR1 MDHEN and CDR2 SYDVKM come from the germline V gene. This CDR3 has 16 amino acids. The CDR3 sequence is CASSPRFQGSNYGYTF. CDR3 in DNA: TGTGCCAGCAGTCCAAGGTTCCAGGGGTCTAACTATGGCTACACCTTC.

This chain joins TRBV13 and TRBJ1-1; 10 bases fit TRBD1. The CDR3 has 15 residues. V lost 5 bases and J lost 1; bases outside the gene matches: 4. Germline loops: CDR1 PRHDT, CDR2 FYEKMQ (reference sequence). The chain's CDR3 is CASSTRQGANTEAFF. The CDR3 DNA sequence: TGTGCCAGCAGCACTCGACAGGGGGCGAACACTGAAGCTTTCTTT.